This TCR beta chain was captured in a study of patients and donors after allogeneic stem cell transplantation. One entry per CDR3 protein, called by TCRdb with MiXCR from the RT-PCR reads. The sample contains approximately 410,000 distinct CDR3 sequences, under 20% of which appear only once. This clonotype appeared a few times. The V end was cut by 3 bases, the J end by 6 bases, with 24 bases between. The CDR3 length is 18 residues. Germline values: CDR1 SGHTA, CDR2 FQGTGA. Sequencing was carried out using blood, either unsorted or a sorted T cell fraction (not recorded which). The receptor comes from a human donor who was either an allogeneic HSCT recipient or a stem cell or donor lymphocyte infusion donor (not recorded which). It is not recorded whose cells these are; they may come from a transplant donor. V gene TRBV7-3 combines with J gene TRBJ2-1; TRBD1 might be the D (6 bases). CDR3 loop: CASSFRTARSARGNEQFF. The DNA for the CDR3 is TGTGCCAGCAGCTTCAGGACAGCTCGATCGGCTCGGGGCAATGAGCAGTTCTTC.